A single sample gave rise to the 19 T cell receptor beta chains below, sequenced in a study of cytomegalovirus exposure and HLA in healthy donors. Primers included in the PCR were 60 Vbeta and 13 Jbeta primers. The table came from immunoSEQ multiplex PCR; TCRdb's copy has only in-frame clones and leaves some out. The sample yields approximately 220,000 clones, 60% to 80% seen once. The sample comprised PBMCs. The receptors stem from a woman in her twenties or thirties in good health and CMV-seronegative.

This clone was detected once. One junction end disagrees with the germline gene, perhaps due to a read error. V is TRBV6-1 and J is TRBJ1-6; D gene uncertain. Germline-derived CDR1 and CDR2 are MNHNS and SASEGT. CDR3 length equals 15 residues. This CDR3 reads CANSELGIANSPLHF. CDR3 DNA: TGTGCCAACAGTGAACTTGGAATAGCCAATTCACCCCTCCACTTT.

The chain couples TRBV19 to TRBJ1-5; the D is unclear. There are 13 residues in the CDR3. Trimming took off 0 bases at V and 7 bases at J, with 7 bases between the two ends. In germline, CDR1 is LNHDA, CDR2 SQIVND (reference sequence). CDR3 loop: CASSIDLEQPQHF. For the CDR3, the DNA is TGTGCCAGTAGTATAGACCTAGAGCAGCCCCAGCATTTT.

This chain connects TRBV7-3 to TRBJ1-2; D may be TRBD1 (5 bases). Trimming took off 0 bases at V and 8 bases at J, with 16 bases between the two ends. Germline values: CDR1 SGHTA, CDR2 FQGTGA. The CDR3 extends over 15 amino acids. The CDR3 sequence: CASSLTGAALDGYTF. The CDR3 region has the DNA TGTGCCAGCAGCTTAACTGGGGCAGCCCTAGACGGCTACACCTTC.

The J gene is TRBJ2-2, the V gene TRBV7-6, with 7 positions matching TRBD1. The CDR3 loop spans 16 amino acids. Per germline, CDR1 SGHVS and CDR2 FNYEAQ. V gave up 0 bases and J gave up 6 bases; unmatched junction bases: 7. CDR3 sequence (DNA): TGTGCCAGCAGCTTAGCAGGGGGCGCAGGAGCCGGGGAGCTGTTTTTT. Translated: CASSLAGGAGAGELFF.

The chain employs TRBV6-1 and TRBJ1-1; D is undetermined. CDR1 MNHNS and CDR2 SASEGT come from the germline V gene. The CDR3 runs to 13 residues. The V end was cut by 4 bases, the J end by 2 bases, with 8 bases between. CDR3 sequence: CASSVNGNTEAFF. CDR3 coding DNA: TGTGCCAGCAGTGTGAACGGTAACACTGAAGCTTTCTTT.

Regarding this clone: Relative to the germline gene, one junction end is altered; a read error may explain this. The gene calls are TRBV9 and TRBJ2-1, with TRBD2 identical over 11 bases. Germline V gene sequence: CDR1 SGDLS, CDR2 YYNGEE. The CDR3 sequence is 14 residues long. As DNA, the CDR3 is TGTACCAGCAGCGCGGGACTAGCGGACAATGAGCAGTTCTTC. Amino acid sequence: CTSSAGLADNEQFF. Complete variable domain (other parts from reference TRBV9 and TRBJ2-1): DSGVTQTPKHLITATGQRVTLRCSPRSGDLSVYWYQQSLDQGLQFLIQYYNGEERAKGNILERFSAQQFPDLHSELNLSSLELGDSALYFCTSSAGLADNEQFFGPGTRLTVL.

The gene calls are TRBV30 and TRBJ2-1; 14 bases are a match to TRBD2. Per germline, CDR1 GTSNPN and CDR2 SVGIG (reference sequence). After removal of 1 base from V and 6 bases from J, the junction contained 2 bases not matched to a gene. The CDR3 loop spans 15 amino acids. CDR3 DNA: TGTGCCTGGAGTGCGGGGACTAGCGGGAGCAATGAGCAGTTCTTC. Translating it yields CAWSAGTSGSNEQFF.

The chain combines TRBV30 with TRBJ1-1; a weak D match, TRBD1 (5 bases). CDR1 GTSNPN and CDR2 SVGIG come from the germline V gene (reference sequence). CDR3 size: 11 residues. In nucleotides, the CDR3 is TGTGCTTTCGGGGGGAACACTGAAGCTTTCTTT. This codes for CAFGGNTEAFF.

The V gene is TRBV2, the J gene TRBJ2-3; 10 bases agree with TRBD2. V lost 7 bases and J lost 3; bases outside the gene matches: 4. The CDR3 contains 14 residues. The germline V gene has CDR1 SNHLY and CDR2 FYNNEI. CDR3 amino acids: CASKRTSGTDTQYF. CDR3 DNA sequence: TGTGCCAGCAAGAGGACTAGCGGTACAGATACGCAGTATTTT.

The chain links TRBV6-4 to TRBJ1-5; no reliable D call. Germline values: CDR1 MRHNA, CDR2 SNTAGT. The CDR3 is made up of 17 amino acids. Trimming took off 0 bases at V and 0 bases at J, with 12 bases between the two ends. CDR3 sequence reads: CASSDSRWNISNQPQHF. CDR3 nucleotide sequence: TGTGCCAGCAGTGACTCGAGGTGGAACATTAGCAATCAGCCCCAGCATTTT.

This clone was seen only a few times. The gene calls are TRBV14 and TRBJ1-2; D is ambiguous. In germline, CDR1 is SGHDN, CDR2 FVKESK. The V and J ends lost 0 bases and 3 bases respectively, with 11 bases between them. This CDR3 has 15 residues. Here the CDR3 reads CASSQEGGQDYGYTF. The CDR3 DNA follows: TGTGCCAGCAGCCAAGAAGGAGGGCAGGACTATGGCTACACCTTC.

This rearrangement joins TRBV30 to TRBJ1-6; 7 bases align to TRBD1. The CDR3 runs 15 residues. Germline CDR1 reads GTSNPN; CDR2 reads SVGIG (reference sequence). V lost 2 bases and J lost 10; bases outside the gene matches: 11. CDR3 DNA: TGTGCCTGGAGTTTGGCCGAGACAGGGAGATCACCCCTCCACTTT. Protein sequence: CAWSLAETGRSPLHF.

V gene TRBV5-1 combines with J gene TRBJ2-2; D is perhaps TRBD1 (6 bases). The CDR3 sequence is 16 residues long. Germline V lookup: CDR1 SGHRS, CDR2 YFSETQ. Deletions cut 3 bases from V and 2 bases from J, with 14 bases between. The CDR3 nucleotides are TGCGCCAGCAGCTCCCGGGACACCTTAAACACCGGGGAGCTGTTTTTT. The encoded protein is CASSSRDTLNTGELFF.

A note on this clone: In this CDR3 the conserved last residue, phenylalanine or tryptophan, is missing, so a read error is likely. The rearrangement uses TRBV9 and TRBJ2-3; 7 bases are a match to TRBD1. CDR3 length: 16 residues. Per germline, CDR1 SGDLS and CDR2 YYNGEE. Germline trimming cut 0 bases from V and 3 bases from J; bases unmatched to any gene: 7. The CDR3: CASSVEEGGKTDTQYL. As DNA, the CDR3 is TGTGCCAGCAGCGTAGAGGAAGGGGGCAAGACAGATACGCAGTATCTT.

This chain links TRBV30 with TRBJ2-3; D unresolved. CDR3 size: 10 residues. Germline lookup yields CDR1 GTSNPN and CDR2 SVGIG (reference sequence). Trimming pared 6 bases from V and 10 bases from J, leaving 11 bases between. As DNA, the CDR3 is TGTGCCTGTGAGTGGTCACCGCAGTATTTT. It codes for CACEWSPQYF.

The chain recombines TRBV6-6 with TRBJ1-4; TRBD1 is a possible D gene (5 bases). Germline V lookup: CDR1 MNHNY, CDR2 SVGAGI (reference sequence). V lost 6 bases, J lost 4 bases, and 12 bases lay in between. CDR3 length: 14 residues. CDR3 loop: CASSLDSRNEKLFF. CDR3 DNA: TGTGCCAGCAGCCTAGACAGCCGTAATGAAAAACTGTTTTTT.

The V gene is TRBV4-1, the J gene TRBJ1-2; D is unclear. Looked up from germline, CDR1 is MGHRA and CDR2 is YSYEKL. V was shortened by 0 bases and J by 1 base, with 9 bases between the two germline ends. The CDR3 spans 15 residues. In nucleotides, the CDR3 is TGCGCCAGCAGCCAAGATATATTGAGTAACTATGGCTACACCTTC. It yields the protein CASSQDILSNYGYTF.

This chain links TRBV19 with TRBJ2-5; 7 nucleotides line up with TRBD2. The CDR3 runs 16 residues. The germline V gene encodes CDR1 LNHDA and CDR2 SQIVND (reference sequence). V lost 3 bases, J lost 7 bases, and 14 bases stayed unmatched. The CDR3 loop is CASSIGSSGSLGTQYF. CDR3 coding DNA: TGTGCCAGTAGTATCGGGTCTAGCGGCAGCCTCGGGACCCAGTACTTC.

The genes are TRBV7-2 and TRBJ1-1; D is ambiguous. Germline V gene sequence: CDR1 SGHTA, CDR2 FQGNSA. The CDR3 totals 12 residues. The ends were cut back, 4 bases at V and 2 bases at J, with 5 bases in the middle. This CDR3 reads CASSSPNTEAFF. Here the CDR3 DNA reads TGTGCCAGCAGCTCCCCTAACACTGAAGCTTTCTTT.